The text below deals with one TCR beta chain. It has no known antigen specificity. Base qualities were left out, and no much larger clone turns up one base away. CDR1 and CDR2 are read off the germline V gene as SGHTA and FQGTGA. After removal of 2 bases from V and 6 bases from J, the junction retains 4 bases not matched to a gene. CDR3 length: 15 amino acids, cysteine to phenylalanine. Left in the record is the CDR3 DNA by itself, 45 bases read in frame from the first base. Mismatch repair deficiency was established in every enrolled patient by polymerase chain reaction or immunohistochemistry. A few patients who responded to pembrolizumab therapy underwent TCR sequencing. The phase II trial prospectively tested pembrolizumab PD-1 blockade in advanced mismatch repair-deficient cancers regardless of tissue of origin. Peripheral blood T cell samples were gathered serially, both before PD-1 blockade started and at multiple time points afterward. Blood sampling times were reported as weeks after the first pembrolizumab dose.

This sample is drawn from a study of PD-1 blockade in mismatch repair-deficient tumors (dated by TCRdb to 2016 to 2017). Regarding the complete study: Between late 2013 and late 2016, approximately 90 consecutive patients with some 11 mismatch repair-deficient cancer types, all previously treated and progressing, were enrolled in the trial. Tumor-associated T cell clones in the peripheral blood of patients responding to PD-1 blockade were tracked using deep sequencing of TCR CDR3 regions. General conclusions and limits of the study: Clones residing in the tumor, which were often undetectable in blood before treatment, expanded quickly after pembrolizumab and then contracted, generally before radiologic responses.

The method was the immunoSEQ multiplex PCR assay. Entries here come from immuneACCESS through TCRdb and include only in-frame sequences with V and J called. Some clones fail to appear in such tables; in the studies checked, an unresolved V gene covers under half of the shortfall, and the cause of the remainder is unknown. The sample yields some 19,000 clones; roughly four fifths were counted once. The ten largest clones add up to approximately 1.5% of the sample. This clonotype was obtained from an adult with mismatch repair-deficient cancer. The specimen was PBMCs, collected 52 weeks after starting pembrolizumab. The rearrangement joined TRBV7-3 to TRBJ2-1, and 10 junctional nucleotides match TRBD1. For the CDR3, the sequence is CASSLGTGVSNEQFF. The nucleotide sequence is TGTGCCAGCAGCTTAGGGACAGGGGTTAGCAATGAGCAGTTCTTC.